This T cell receptor beta chain comes out of a study of shared clonotypes between healthy human individuals. Study observations and caveats: Four donors shared approximately 5% of their naive CD4 clonotypes. As a rule, naive subsets had a larger estimated richness than memory subsets.

Remarks on this clone: No antigen is known for it.

Donors comprised only Caucasian adults living in Nashville, Tennessee. The material for each subset, its genomic DNA, was split evenly across several immunoSEQ plates. Sequencing used immunoSEQ multiplex PCR; TCRdb keeps in-frame clones, though not all of them. This sample yields about 1.1 million clones, of which 70% to 80% are seen a single time; about 0.94% belongs to the top ten. Sequencing used memory CD4+ T cells from PBMCs. Noted subset: CD45RA-negative fraction. This TCR came from a man between 18 and 35 years old in good health. Some clones in this sample may be carry-over from other donors' samples.

The CDR3: CASSQSLAGDTTYEQYF. In nucleotides, the CDR3 is TGCGCCAGCAGCCAATCCTTAGCGGGAGATACCACGTACGAGCAGTACTTC. The rearrangement uses TRBV4-3 and TRBJ2-7, with 9 bases that match TRBD2. The CDR3 consists of 17 residues. V lost 2 bases, J lost 4 bases, and 12 bases stayed unmatched. Germline CDR1 reads LGHNA; CDR2 reads YSLEER.